The entry that follows covers one TCR beta chain sequence. These data originate in a study of cytomegalovirus exposure and HLA in healthy donors. Researchers ran the PCR with 60 Vbeta and 13 Jbeta primers. This table comes from immunoSEQ multiplex PCR, and its TCRdb copy is limited to in-frame clones, with some not included. Altogether tens of thousands of clones are present, about two thirds being singletons, with the ten largest covering about an eighth. Germline V gene sequence: CDR1 SNHLY, CDR2 FYNNEI. There are 14 residues in the CDR3. The J segment lost 4 bases and the V segment lost 5 bases, leaving 6 bases of the junction unmatched.

V is TRBV2 and J is TRBJ1-2; the match to TRBD1 covers 8 bases. Source material: PBMCs. The receptor was isolated from a middle-aged woman in good health and CMV-seropositive. CDR3 sequence (DNA): TGTGCCAGCAGTAGGGGACAGGAAGGCTATGGCTACACCTTC. Translated: CASSRGQEGYGYTF. Together with reference TRBV2 and TRBJ1-2, the CDR3 gives the full variable domain: EPEVTQTPSHQVTQMGQEVILRCVPISNHLYFYWYRQILGQKVEFLVSFYNNEISEKSEIFDDQFSVERPDGSNFTLKIRSTKLEDSAMYFCASSRGQEGYGYTFGSGTRLTVV.